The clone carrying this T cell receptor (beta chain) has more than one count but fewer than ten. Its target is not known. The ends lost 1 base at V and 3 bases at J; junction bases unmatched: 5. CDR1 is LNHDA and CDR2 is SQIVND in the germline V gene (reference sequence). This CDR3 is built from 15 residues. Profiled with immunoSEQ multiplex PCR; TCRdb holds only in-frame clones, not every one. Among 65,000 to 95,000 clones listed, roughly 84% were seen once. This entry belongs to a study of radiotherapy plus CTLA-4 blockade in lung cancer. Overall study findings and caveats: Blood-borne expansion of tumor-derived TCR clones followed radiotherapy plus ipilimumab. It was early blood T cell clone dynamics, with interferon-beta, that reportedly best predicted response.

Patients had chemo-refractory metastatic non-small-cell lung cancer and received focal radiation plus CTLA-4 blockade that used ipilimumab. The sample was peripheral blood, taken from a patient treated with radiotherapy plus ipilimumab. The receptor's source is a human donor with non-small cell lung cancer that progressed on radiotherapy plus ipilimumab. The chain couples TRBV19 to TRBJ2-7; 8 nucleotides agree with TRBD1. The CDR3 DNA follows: TGTGCCAGTAGTATAGGCGGGACAGGTGTCTACGAGCAGTACTTC. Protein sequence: CASSIGGTGVYEQYF.